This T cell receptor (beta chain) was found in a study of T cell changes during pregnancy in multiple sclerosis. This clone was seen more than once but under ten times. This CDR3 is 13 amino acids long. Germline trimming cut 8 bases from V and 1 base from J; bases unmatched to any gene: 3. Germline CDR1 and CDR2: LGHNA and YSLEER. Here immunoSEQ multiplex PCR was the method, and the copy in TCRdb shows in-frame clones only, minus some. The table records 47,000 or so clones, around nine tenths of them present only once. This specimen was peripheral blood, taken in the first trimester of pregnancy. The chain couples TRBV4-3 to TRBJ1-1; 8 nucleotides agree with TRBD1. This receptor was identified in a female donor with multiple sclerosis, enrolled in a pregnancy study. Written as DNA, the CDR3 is TGCGCCAGCGGACAGGGTTGGAACACTGAAGCTTTCTTT. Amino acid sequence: CASGQGWNTEAFF.